This T cell receptor beta chain was observed in a study of graft-versus-host responses after intestinal transplantation. Lamina propria and intraepithelial lymphocytes were released by processing graft tissue. Points on this clone: Its antigen remains unidentified.

The V gene end was trimmed by 3 bases and the J gene end by 6 bases; junction bases not matched to a gene: 6. This CDR3 region has 15 residues. The germline V gene encodes CDR1 SEHNR and CDR2 FQNEAQ (reference sequence). Study observations and caveats: Allografts carried high graft-versus-host to host-versus-graft clonal ratios in patients having graft-donor T cell macrochimerism.

Method: immunoSEQ multiplex PCR; TCRdb's copy keeps in-frame clones and lacks some. In the table there are about 11,000 clones, roughly 79% of which are singletons. The source is a human patient who received an intestinal transplant, so some T cells may come from the graft donor. The material was ileum tissue, obtained 23 days after intestinal transplant. V is TRBV7-9 and J is TRBJ2-1; 9 bases align to TRBD1. This chain's CDR3 is CASSFRDRVSNEQFF. In DNA form, the CDR3 reads TGTGCCAGCAGCTTCCGGGACAGGGTAAGCAATGAGCAGTTCTTC.